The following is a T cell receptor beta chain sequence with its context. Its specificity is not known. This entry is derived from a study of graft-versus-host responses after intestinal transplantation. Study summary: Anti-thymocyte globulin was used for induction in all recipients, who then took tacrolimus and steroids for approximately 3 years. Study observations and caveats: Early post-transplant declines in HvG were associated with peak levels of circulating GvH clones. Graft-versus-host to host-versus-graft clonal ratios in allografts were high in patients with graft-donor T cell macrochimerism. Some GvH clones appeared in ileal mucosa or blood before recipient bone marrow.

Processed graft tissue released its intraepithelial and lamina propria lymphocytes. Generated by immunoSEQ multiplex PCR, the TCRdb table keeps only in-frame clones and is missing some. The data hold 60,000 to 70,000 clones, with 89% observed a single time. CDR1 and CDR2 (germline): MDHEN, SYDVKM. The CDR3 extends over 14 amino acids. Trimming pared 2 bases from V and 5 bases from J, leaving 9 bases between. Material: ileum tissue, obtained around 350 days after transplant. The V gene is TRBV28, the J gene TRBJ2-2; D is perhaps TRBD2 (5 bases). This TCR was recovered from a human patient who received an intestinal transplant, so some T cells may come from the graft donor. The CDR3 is CASSLVTGTGELFF. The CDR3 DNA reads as TGTGCCAGCAGTTTAGTGACGGGGACCGGGGAGCTGTTTTTT.